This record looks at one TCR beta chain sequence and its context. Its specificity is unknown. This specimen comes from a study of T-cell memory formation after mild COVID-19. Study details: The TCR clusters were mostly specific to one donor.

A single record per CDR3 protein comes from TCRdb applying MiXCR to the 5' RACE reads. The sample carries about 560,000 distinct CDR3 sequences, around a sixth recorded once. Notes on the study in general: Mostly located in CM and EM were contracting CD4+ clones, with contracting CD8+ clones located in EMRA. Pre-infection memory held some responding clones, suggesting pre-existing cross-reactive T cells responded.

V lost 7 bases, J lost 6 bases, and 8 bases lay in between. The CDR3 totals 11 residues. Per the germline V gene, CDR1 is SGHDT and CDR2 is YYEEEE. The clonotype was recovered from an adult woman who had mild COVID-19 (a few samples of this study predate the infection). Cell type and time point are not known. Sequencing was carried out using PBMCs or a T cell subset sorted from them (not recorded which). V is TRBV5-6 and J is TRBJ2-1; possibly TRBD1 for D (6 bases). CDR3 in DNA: TGTGCCAGCGGACAGATCAATGAGCAGTTCTTC. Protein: CASGQINEQFF.